The sequence of this T cell receptor gamma chain was determined in a study of Vδ1+ human thymocytes listed by TCRdb under 2018. For the wider study: As a data resource, the study described the mRNA-level TRG and TRD CDR3 repertoires found in highly purified Vdelta1+ thymocytes taken from young children. Earlier work had validated the multiplex-based CDR3 amplicon strategy against 5'RACE-based methods for generating CDR3 amplicons. What the work shows at the level of the full study, not this receptor alone: Unlike the oligoclonal repertoires in peripheral blood, the thymic TRG and TRD repertoires appeared highly polyclonal, with Gaussian CDR3 length distributions. Because unexpected Vdelta2 sequences could lead to misinterpretation of bulk repertoire data, the authors recommended using highly purified populations and validating at the single-cell level. About 18% of thymic TRD sequences were found to be Vdelta2 (and few were Vdelta3) despite high sort purity, in contrast to peripheral blood Vdelta1+ controls. Donors did not cluster by age or sex, so the analyses were not stratified by age or sex. Many TRG clonotypes were found to be shared between donors (up to roughly 7x10^3), whereas TRD repertoires were found to be essentially private (max about 100 shared).

Thymic samples were depleted of alphabeta T cells, then CD3+ TCRVdelta1+ TCRVdelta2- thymocytes were FACS-sorted. A purity of roughly 96% to 99.6% was achieved for sorted Vdelta1+ thymocytes. Thymic specimens came from 8 or 9 paediatric patients undergoing corrective cardiac surgery, aged from 5 days to 15 months. The thymic tissue was dispersed, and mononuclear cells were isolated using a Histopaque-1077 density gradient. The staining antibodies were anti-TCRVdelta1 clone TS8.2, anti-TCRVdelta2 clone B6, anti-CD3 clone HIT3a and anti-TCRalphabeta clone IP26. This clone was seen only a few times. Its binding antigen is unknown. No much larger clonotype is one base removed from it; base qualities were not supplied. RNA extraction was performed with the RNeasy mini kit, and reverse transcription was done with Superscript III. CDR3 amplicons were generated by multiplex PCR with pooled V-gene forward primers and a constant-region reverse primer carrying Illumina adaptor overhangs. Amplicons were gel-purified, then indexed with Nextera index primers over about 8 extra PCR cycles and purified with AMPure XP beads. The libraries were sequenced on an Illumina MiSeq using paired-end 250 bp reads, dual indexing and a roughly 20% PhiX spike-in. Per the authors' processing: Read quality was checked with FastQC, and TRG read pairs were merged using ea-utils fastq-join. IMGT/HighV-QUEST was used to annotate sequences, retaining only productive sequences with an unambiguous V-gene assignment, and each clonotype was defined by an identical CDR3 sequence. For downstream analysis, VDJtools 1.1.1, tcR 2.2.3, Treemap and vegan Shannon diversity in R 3.4.4 were used. Identical DNA sequences were merged into single rows after TCRdb reprocessed the public reads with CATT. TCRdb's processing, not the authors', yielded these V and J calls. The sample table shows 36,000 or so gamma-chain clones, and roughly 21% are seen once. The ten largest clonotypes hold about 1.8% of the sample.

The germline V end is reduced by 4 bases and the J end by 3 bases; junction bases left unmatched: 9. CDR1 and CDR2, per the germline V gene, are VENAVY and YDSYNSRV. The CDR3 runs 14 amino acids, cysteine and phenylalanine included. Here the CDR3 DNA is all that survives: 42 bases in frame from base 1. The TCR comes from a girl in the first two years of life who had congenital heart surgery. The rearrangement combines TRGV8 with TRGJ1 or TRGJ2. Sample: Vdelta1+ gamma-delta thymocytes from the thymus. Taken with the paper, the label for cell subset or site translates to: FACS-sorted CD3+ TCRalphabeta- TCRVdelta1+ TCRVdelta2- thymocytes. The CDR3 protein is CATWEPRGYYKKLF. Read as DNA, the sequence is TGTGCCACCTGGGAACCCAGGGGTTATTATAAGAAACTCTTT.